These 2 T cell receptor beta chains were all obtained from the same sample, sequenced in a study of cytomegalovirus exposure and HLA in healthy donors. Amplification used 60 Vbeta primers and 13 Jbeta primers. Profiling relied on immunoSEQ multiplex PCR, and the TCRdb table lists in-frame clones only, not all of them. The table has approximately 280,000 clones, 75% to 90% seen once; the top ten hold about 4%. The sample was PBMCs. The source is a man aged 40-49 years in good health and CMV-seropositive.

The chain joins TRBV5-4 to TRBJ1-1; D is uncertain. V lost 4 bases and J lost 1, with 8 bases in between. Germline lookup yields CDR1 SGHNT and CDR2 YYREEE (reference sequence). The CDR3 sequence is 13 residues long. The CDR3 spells CASSLTENTEAFF. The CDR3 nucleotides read TGTGCCAGCAGCCTAACAGAGAACACTGAAGCTTTCTTT.

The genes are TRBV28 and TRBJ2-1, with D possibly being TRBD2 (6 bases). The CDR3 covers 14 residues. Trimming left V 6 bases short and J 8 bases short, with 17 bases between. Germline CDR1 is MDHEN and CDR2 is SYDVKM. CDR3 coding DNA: TGTGCCAGCAGGCGGGACCGGGATTGGGATGAGCAGTTCTTC. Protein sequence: CASRRDRDWDEQFF.